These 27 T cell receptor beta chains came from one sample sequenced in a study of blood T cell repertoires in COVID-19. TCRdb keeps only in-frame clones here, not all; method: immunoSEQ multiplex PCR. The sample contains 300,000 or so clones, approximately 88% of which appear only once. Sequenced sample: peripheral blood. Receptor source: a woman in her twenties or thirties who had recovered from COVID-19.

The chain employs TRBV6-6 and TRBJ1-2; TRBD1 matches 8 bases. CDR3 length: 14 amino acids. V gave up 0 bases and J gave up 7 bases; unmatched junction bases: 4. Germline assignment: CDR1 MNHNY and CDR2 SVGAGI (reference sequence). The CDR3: CASSYSPGTGGYTF. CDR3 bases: TGTGCCAGCAGTTACTCGCCAGGGACAGGTGGCTACACCTTC.

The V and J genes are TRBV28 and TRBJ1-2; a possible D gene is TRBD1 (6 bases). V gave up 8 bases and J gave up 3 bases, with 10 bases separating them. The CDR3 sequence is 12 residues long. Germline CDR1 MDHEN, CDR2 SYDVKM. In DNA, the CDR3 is TGTGCCAGCGTTGCAGGGGACTATGGCTACACCTTC. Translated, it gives CASVAGDYGYTF.

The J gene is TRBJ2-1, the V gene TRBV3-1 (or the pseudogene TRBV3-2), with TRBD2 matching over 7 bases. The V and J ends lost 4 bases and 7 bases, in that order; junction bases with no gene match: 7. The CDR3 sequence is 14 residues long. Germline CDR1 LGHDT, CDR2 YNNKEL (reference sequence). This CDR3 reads CASSPRPGGNEQFF. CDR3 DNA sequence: TGTGCCAGCAGCCCCCGCCCCGGGGGGAATGAGCAGTTCTTC.

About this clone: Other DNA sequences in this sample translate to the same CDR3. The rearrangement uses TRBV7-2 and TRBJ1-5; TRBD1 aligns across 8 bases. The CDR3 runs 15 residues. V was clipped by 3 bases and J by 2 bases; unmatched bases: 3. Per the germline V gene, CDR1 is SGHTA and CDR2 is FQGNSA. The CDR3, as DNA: TGTGCCAGCAGCTTGGTGGGACAGGGCAATCAGCCCCAGCATTTT. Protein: CASSLVGQGNQPQHF.

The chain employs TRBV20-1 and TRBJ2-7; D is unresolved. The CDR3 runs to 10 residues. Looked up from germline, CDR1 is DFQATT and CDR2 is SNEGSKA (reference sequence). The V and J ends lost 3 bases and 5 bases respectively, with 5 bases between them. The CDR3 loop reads CSASLNEQYF. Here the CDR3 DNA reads TGCAGTGCTAGCCTTAACGAGCAGTACTTC.

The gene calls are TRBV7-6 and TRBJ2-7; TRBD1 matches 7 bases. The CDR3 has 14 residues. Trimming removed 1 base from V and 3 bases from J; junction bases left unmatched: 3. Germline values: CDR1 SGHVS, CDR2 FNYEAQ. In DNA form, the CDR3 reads TGTGCCAGCAGCTTAGGACAGGGTTACTACGAGCAGTACTTC. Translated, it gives CASSLGQGYYEQYF.

The CDR3 nucleotides read TGCAGCGTTCAGGGGACGGTTGAGCAGTTCTTC. It translates to CSVQGTVEQFF. The rearrangement links TRBV29-1 to TRBJ2-1, with TRBD1 as a possible D gene (6 bases). With 5 bases removed from V and 9 bases from J, the gap between germline ends came to 11 bases. Germline loops: CDR1 SQVTM, CDR2 ANQGSEA. The CDR3 runs to 11 residues.

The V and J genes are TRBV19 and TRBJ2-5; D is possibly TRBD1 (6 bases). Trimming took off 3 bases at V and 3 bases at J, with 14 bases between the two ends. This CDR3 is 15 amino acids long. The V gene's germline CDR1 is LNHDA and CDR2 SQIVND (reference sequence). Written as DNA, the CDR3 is TGTGCCAGTAGTATCTCCGGGACACCTAAAGAGACCCAGTACTTC. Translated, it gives CASSISGTPKETQYF.

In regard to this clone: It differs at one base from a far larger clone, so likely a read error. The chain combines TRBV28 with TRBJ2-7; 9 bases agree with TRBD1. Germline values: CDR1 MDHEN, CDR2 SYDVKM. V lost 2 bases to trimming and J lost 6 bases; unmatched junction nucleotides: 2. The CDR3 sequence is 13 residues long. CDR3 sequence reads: CASSLTGGFEQYF. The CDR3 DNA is TGTGCCAGCAGTTTAACAGGGGGCTTCGAGCAGTACTTC.

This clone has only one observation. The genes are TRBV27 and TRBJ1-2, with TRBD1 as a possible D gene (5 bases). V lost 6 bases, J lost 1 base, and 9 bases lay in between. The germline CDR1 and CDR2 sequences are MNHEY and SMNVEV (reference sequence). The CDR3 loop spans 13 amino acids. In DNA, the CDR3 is TGTGCCAGCAGCACCCAGGGTAACTATGGCTACACCTTC. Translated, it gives CASSTQGNYGYTF.

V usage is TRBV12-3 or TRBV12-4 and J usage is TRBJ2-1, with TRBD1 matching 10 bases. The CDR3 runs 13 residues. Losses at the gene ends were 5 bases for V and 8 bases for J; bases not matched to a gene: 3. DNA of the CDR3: TGTGCCAGCAGTACTGGGACAGGGGATGAGCAGTTCTTC. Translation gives CASSTGTGDEQFF.

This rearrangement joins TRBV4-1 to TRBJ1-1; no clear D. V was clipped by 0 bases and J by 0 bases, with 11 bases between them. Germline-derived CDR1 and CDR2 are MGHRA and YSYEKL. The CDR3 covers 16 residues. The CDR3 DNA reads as TGCGCCAGCAGCCAAGATGCGGGGAGGGTGAACACTGAAGCTTTCTTT. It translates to CASSQDAGRVNTEAFF.

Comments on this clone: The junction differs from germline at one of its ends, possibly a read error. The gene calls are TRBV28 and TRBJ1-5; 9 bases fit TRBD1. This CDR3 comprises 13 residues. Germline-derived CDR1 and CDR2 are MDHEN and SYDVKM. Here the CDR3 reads CASSFDPGQGVSF. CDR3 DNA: TGTGCCAGCAGTTTCGATCCGGGACAGGGCGTGAGTTTT.

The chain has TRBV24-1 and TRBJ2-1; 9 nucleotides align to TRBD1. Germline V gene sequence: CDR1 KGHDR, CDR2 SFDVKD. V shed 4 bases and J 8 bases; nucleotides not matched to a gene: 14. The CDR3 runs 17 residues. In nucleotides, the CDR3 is TGTGCCACCAGTGAGCCTCCCGGGACAGGGTACAACGATGAGCAGTTCTTC. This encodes CATSEPPGTGYNDEQFF.

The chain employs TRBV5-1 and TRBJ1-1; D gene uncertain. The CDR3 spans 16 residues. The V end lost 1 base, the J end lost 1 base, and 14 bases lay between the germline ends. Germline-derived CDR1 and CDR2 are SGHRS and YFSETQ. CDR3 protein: CASSLTPQRSNTEAFF. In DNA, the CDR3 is TGCGCCAGCAGCTTGACGCCACAGAGATCGAACACTGAAGCTTTCTTT.

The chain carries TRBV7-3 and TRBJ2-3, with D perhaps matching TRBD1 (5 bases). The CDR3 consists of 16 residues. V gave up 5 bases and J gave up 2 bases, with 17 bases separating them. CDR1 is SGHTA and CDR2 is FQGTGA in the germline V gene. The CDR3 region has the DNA TGTGCCAGCAGCCTAGGGGTAGGCAAGATCACAGATACGCAGTATTTT. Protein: CASSLGVGKITDTQYF.

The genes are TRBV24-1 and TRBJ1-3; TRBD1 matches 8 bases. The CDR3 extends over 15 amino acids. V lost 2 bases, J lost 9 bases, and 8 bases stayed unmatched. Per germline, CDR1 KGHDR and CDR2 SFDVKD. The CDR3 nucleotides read TGTGCCACCAGTGATTCCGGGACAGGAGCCGGCACCATATATTTT. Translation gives CATSDSGTGAGTIYF.

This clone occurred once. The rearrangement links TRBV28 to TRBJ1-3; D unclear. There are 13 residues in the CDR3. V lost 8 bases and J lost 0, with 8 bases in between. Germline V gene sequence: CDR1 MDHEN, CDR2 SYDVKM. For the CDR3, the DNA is TGTGCCAGCCCCTCTCCCTCTGGAAACACCATATATTTT. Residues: CASPSPSGNTIYF.

CDR3 nucleotides: TGCAGTGCTAGTCCTGGGACAGATGATGAAGCTTTCTTT. Translated, it gives CSASPGTDDEAFF. The chain combines TRBV20-1 with TRBJ1-1; 7 nucleotides match TRBD1. This CDR3 is 13 amino acids long. The J segment lost 7 bases and the V segment lost 3 bases, leaving 8 bases of the junction unmatched. The germline CDR1 and CDR2 sequences are DFQATT and SNEGSKA (reference sequence).

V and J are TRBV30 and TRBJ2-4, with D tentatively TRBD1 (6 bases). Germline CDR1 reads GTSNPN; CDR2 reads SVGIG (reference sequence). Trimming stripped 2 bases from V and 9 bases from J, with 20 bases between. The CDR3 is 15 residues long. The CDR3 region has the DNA TGTGCCTGGAGTCCGCAACAGGGCCTCCGGGGCATTCAGTACTTC. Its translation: CAWSPQQGLRGIQYF.

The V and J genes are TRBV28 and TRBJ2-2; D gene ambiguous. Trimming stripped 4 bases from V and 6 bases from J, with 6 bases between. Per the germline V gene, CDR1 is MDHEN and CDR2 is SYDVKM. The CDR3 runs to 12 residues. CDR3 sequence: CASSSSPGELFF. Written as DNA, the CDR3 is TGTGCCAGCAGTTCTTCCCCCGGGGAGCTGTTTTTT.

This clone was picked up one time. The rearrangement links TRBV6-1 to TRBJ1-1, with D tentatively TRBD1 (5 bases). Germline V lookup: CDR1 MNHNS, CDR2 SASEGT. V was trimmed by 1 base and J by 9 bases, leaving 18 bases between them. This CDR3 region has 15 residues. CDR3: CASSEEGRGWLQAFF. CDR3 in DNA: TGTGCCAGCAGTGAAGAGGGTAGGGGTTGGCTTCAAGCTTTCTTT.

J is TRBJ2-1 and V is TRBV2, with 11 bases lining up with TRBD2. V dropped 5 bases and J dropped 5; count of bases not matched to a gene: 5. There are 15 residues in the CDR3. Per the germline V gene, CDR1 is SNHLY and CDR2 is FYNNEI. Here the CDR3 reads CASSPTSGVNNEQFF. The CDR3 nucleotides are TGTGCCAGCAGTCCGACTAGCGGGGTCAACAATGAGCAGTTCTTC.

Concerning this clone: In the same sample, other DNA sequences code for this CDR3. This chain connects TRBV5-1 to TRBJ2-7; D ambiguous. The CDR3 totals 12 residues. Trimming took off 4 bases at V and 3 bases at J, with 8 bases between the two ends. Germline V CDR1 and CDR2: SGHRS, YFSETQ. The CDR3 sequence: CASSLRGYEQYF. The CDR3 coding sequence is TGCGCCAGCAGCCTCAGAGGCTACGAGCAGTACTTC. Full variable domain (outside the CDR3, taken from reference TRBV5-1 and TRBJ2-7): KAGVTQTPRYLIKTRGQQVTLSCSPISGHRSVSWYQQTPGQGLQFLFEYFSETQRNKGNFPGRFSGRQFSNSRSEMNVSTLELGDSALYLCASSLRGYEQYFGPGTRLTVT.

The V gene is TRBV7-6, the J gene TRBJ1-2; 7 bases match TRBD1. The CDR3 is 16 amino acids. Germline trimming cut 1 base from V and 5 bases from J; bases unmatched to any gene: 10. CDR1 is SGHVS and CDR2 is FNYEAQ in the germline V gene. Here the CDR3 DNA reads TGTGCCAGCAGCTTAGTAAGACAGGGAGATATTTATGGCTACACCTTC. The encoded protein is CASSLVRQGDIYGYTF.

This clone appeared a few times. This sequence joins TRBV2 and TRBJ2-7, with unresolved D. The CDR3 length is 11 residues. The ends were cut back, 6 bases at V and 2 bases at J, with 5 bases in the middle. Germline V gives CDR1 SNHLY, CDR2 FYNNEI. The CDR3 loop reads CASSDTYEQYF. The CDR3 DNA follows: TGTGCCAGCAGCGACACCTACGAGCAGTACTTC.

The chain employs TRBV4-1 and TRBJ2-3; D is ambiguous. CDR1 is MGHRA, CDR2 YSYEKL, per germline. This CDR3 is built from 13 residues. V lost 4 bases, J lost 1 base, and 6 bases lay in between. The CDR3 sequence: CASSPVGTDTQYF. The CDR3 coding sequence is TGCGCCAGCAGCCCGGTAGGCACAGATACGCAGTATTTT.